This note documents a single TCR beta chain sequence. The data originate from a study of blood T cell repertoires in COVID-19. CDR3 length equals 14 residues. V dropped 2 bases and J dropped 2 bases, with 9 bases sitting between them. Germline CDR1 is LGHDT and CDR2 is YNNKEL (reference sequence). Produced via immunoSEQ multiplex PCR; TCRdb's table is partial and in-frame only. The sample yields fewer than 85,000 clones, about 86% seen once. V and J are TRBV3-1 (or the pseudogene TRBV3-2) and TRBJ1-1; D possibly corresponds to TRBD1 (5 bases). The clonotype originates from a human donor in a cohort sampled during active COVID-19. The sequenced sample was peripheral blood. The CDR3 loop is CASSQRRGNTEAFF. CDR3 DNA: TGTGCCAGCAGCCAAAGGAGGGGAAACACTGAAGCTTTCTTT.